The 22 T cell receptor beta chains presented below share a single source sample, sequenced in a study of CD8 T cells in ankylosing spondylitis. Study-wide findings and caveats: In ankylosing spondylitis blood, a motif of roughly 8 highly homologous TCR beta variants appeared characteristic.

TCRdb fed the 5' RACE reads into MiXCR, producing one record per CDR3 protein. The data contain under 850,000 distinct CDR3 sequences, around 17% of them singletons. No antigen has been identified for these receptors. Material: blood, either unsorted or a sorted T cell fraction (not recorded which). All receptors derive from a male donor with ankylosing spondylitis.

The genes are TRBV6-1 and TRBJ1-5, with a tentative D call TRBD1 (5 bases). CDR3 size: 14 residues. V dropped 1 base and J dropped 7 bases, with 11 bases sitting between them. The germline gives CDR1 MNHNS, CDR2 SASEGT. The CDR3 DNA is TGTGCCAGCAGTGAAGAAGGGACGGGCCAGCCCCAGCATTTT. This sequence encodes CASSEEGTGQPQHF.

This clonotype occurred a few times. The chain has TRBV21-1 and TRBJ1-2; the D call in the table, TRBD1, was not verified against the DNA. TRBV21-1 is termed a pseudogene. The CDR3 runs to 16 residues. The CDR3 DNA sequence: TGTGCCAGCAGCAAAGTATCGGACAGGGAAAGTTATGGCTACACCTTC. Translation gives CASSKVSDRESYGYTF.

V and J are TRBV4-3 and TRBJ2-1; 7 bases match TRBD2. The germline V gene encodes CDR1 LGHNA and CDR2 YSLEER. The CDR3 extends over 17 amino acids. The V segment lost 1 base and the J segment 2 bases; nucleotides outside the gene matches: 8. The CDR3 sequence: CASSQALLAYAYNEQFF. As DNA, the CDR3 is TGCGCCAGCAGCCAAGCCCTACTAGCGTACGCCTACAATGAGCAGTTCTTC.

This clonotype has a handful of counts. This chain uses TRBV15 with TRBJ2-1, with a tentative D call TRBD1 (7 bases). The CDR3 has 15 amino acids. The germline V gene has CDR1 LNHNV and CDR2 YYDKDF (reference sequence). Trimming cost V 1 base and J 3 bases, with 10 bases left between them. The CDR3 coding sequence is TGTGCCACCAGCAGAGGGAGGGACAGCTACAATGAGCAGTTCTTC. It yields the protein CATSRGRDSYNEQFF.

This clonotype was counted ten times or more. This sequence joins TRBV5-1 and TRBJ2-2; 11 nucleotides align to TRBD2. The germline V gene has CDR1 SGHRS and CDR2 YFSETQ. The V segment lost 4 bases and the J segment 4 bases; nucleotides outside the gene matches: 6. The CDR3 sequence is 16 residues long. The CDR3 nucleotides read TGCGCCAGCAGCACCGGACTAGCGGGTTTCACCGGGGAGCTGTTTTTT. Amino acid sequence: CASSTGLAGFTGELFF.

Only a few counts were recorded for this clonotype. This sequence joins TRBV7-3 and TRBJ2-5; 10 nucleotides align to TRBD2. V shed 2 bases and J 3 bases; nucleotides not matched to a gene: 6. The germline CDR1 and CDR2 sequences are SGHTA and FQGTGA. This CDR3 has 16 residues. CDR3 nucleotide sequence: TGTGCCAGCAGCTTACTACCAGCGGGGGGGGAAGAGACCCAGTACTTC. It codes for CASSLLPAGGEETQYF.

The CDR3 sequence is CASSLEGTKPSTDTQYF. The CDR3 DNA is TGTGCCAGCAGTTTAGAGGGGACTAAGCCTAGCACAGATACGCAGTATTTT. The chain carries TRBV12-3 or TRBV12-4 and TRBJ2-3; 7 bases align to TRBD2. This CDR3 region has 17 residues. V dropped 1 base and J dropped 0; count of bases not matched to a gene: 7.

There are a few counts of this clonotype. V and J are TRBV4-1 and TRBJ2-7, with D perhaps matching TRBD1 or TRBD2 (5 bases each). The CDR3 contains 14 residues. Trimming cost V 4 bases and J 7 bases, with 17 bases left between them. The germline CDR1 and CDR2 sequences are MGHRA and YSYEKL. The CDR3, as DNA: TGCGCCAGCAGCCCGACGGGGCTGGCCTGGGAGCAGTACTTC. It is translated as CASSPTGLAWEQYF.

This clonotype was recorded many times. The chain uses TRBV4-1 and TRBJ1-3; 9 bases map to TRBD1. Germline-derived CDR1 and CDR2 are MGHRA and YSYEKL. The CDR3 spans 17 residues. Trimming cost V 1 base and J 5 bases; bases outside gene matches: 9. CDR3 residues: CASSQGERTGVRNTIYF. The DNA for the CDR3 is TGCGCCAGCAGCCAAGGGGAGAGGACAGGGGTTAGAAACACCATATATTTT.

This clonotype appeared a few times. The rearrangement uses TRBV12-3 or TRBV12-4 and TRBJ1-1; D is uncertain. This CDR3 has 13 residues. V was cut by 4 bases and J by 1 base, with 7 bases left in between. DNA for the CDR3: TGTGCCAGCAGTTGGGCAGAGAACACTGAAGCTTTCTTT. Its protein is CASSWAENTEAFF.

This clonotype appeared a few times. This chain connects TRBV12-3 or TRBV12-4 to TRBJ2-1, with D uncertain. The CDR3 length is 14 residues. Between the trimmed V and J ends, which lost 3 bases and 2 bases, there was a span of 8 bases. Here the CDR3 DNA reads TGTGCCAGCAGTTTGGCCAGACCCTACAATGAGCAGTTCTTC. This gives the protein CASSLARPYNEQFF.

The chain is built from TRBV12-3 or TRBV12-4 and TRBJ2-3, with 8 bases aligning to TRBD2. CDR3 length: 15 amino acids. With V trimmed by 5 bases and J by 3 bases, 7 bases remained unmatched. CDR3 nucleotides: TGTGCCAGCAGTCCGGGGACTAGGATGACAGATACGCAGTATTTT. This encodes CASSPGTRMTDTQYF.

The rearrangement links TRBV7-6 to TRBJ1-1, with TRBD1 matching 9 bases. The CDR3 contains 18 residues. Looked up from germline, CDR1 is SGHVS and CDR2 is FNYEAQ. Unmatched junction bases numbered 14, after V lost 1 base and J lost 5 bases. The CDR3 spells CASSLGANTGTGRTEAFF. The CDR3 nucleotides are TGTGCCAGCAGCTTAGGAGCTAACACCGGGACAGGGAGGACTGAAGCTTTCTTT.

V and J are TRBV20-1 and TRBJ2-2; TRBD2 is a possible D gene (5 bases). CDR1 and CDR2 (germline): DFQATT, SNEGSKA (reference sequence). V was trimmed by 1 base and J by 5 bases, leaving 8 bases between them. This CDR3 region has 13 residues. The CDR3 coding sequence is TGCAGTGCTAGAGCCCCGGGGACCGGGGAGCTGTTTTTT. Protein sequence: CSARAPGTGELFF.

This clonotype has a handful of counts. This chain joins TRBV9 and TRBJ2-7; 10 bases match TRBD2. This CDR3 has 15 residues. The germline V gene has CDR1 SGDLS and CDR2 YYNGEE. With V trimmed by 0 bases and J by 4 bases, 4 bases remained unmatched. CDR3 in amino acids: CASSVAPSGGYEQYF. In DNA form, the CDR3 reads TGTGCCAGCAGCGTAGCACCTAGCGGGGGTTACGAGCAGTACTTC.

The V and J genes are TRBV24-1 and TRBJ2-2; TRBD1 matches 9 bases. The CDR3 is 16 residues long. Germline assignment: CDR1 KGHDR and CDR2 SFDVKD. V shed 4 bases, J shed 4 bases, and the junction held 6 bases outside the gene matches. The CDR3 is CATSDPGTGSTGELFF. DNA of the CDR3: TGTGCCACCAGTGACCCCGGGACAGGGAGCACCGGGGAGCTGTTTTTT.

Regarding this clonotype: This may be a read error: a much more frequent sequence differs by one nucleotide. The V and J genes are TRBV20-1 and TRBJ2-3; D gene unclear. CDR1 is DFQATT and CDR2 is SNEGSKA in the germline V gene (reference sequence). V was clipped by 2 bases and J by 0 bases, with 3 bases between them. The CDR3 is made up of 12 amino acids. CDR3 amino acids: CSARLSTDTQYF. In DNA form, the CDR3 reads TGCAGTGCTAGACTAAGCACAGATACGCAGTATTTT.

This clonotype showed up just a few times. The chain joins TRBV10-3 to TRBJ1-5; 12 bases align to TRBD1. The CDR3 is 15 residues long. With 3 bases clipped from V and 8 bases from J, the junction kept 5 bases outside the gene matches. Germline-derived CDR1 and CDR2 are ENHRY and SYGVKD. CDR3 in DNA: TGTGCCATCAGTGAAGGGGACAGGGGGCTGGAGCCCCAGCATTTT. This gives the protein CAISEGDRGLEPQHF.

The V and J genes are TRBV20-1 and TRBJ2-7; no reliable D call. CDR1 and CDR2 from the germline V gene are DFQATT and SNEGSKA (reference sequence). This CDR3 contains 14 residues. The ends were cut back, 6 bases at V and 3 bases at J, with 18 bases in the middle. The CDR3 protein is CSATGPEARYEQYF. The CDR3 coding sequence is TGCAGTGCAACCGGCCCCGAGGCCCGCTACGAGCAGTACTTC.

This chain links TRBV5-6 with TRBJ2-1; D uncertain. The CDR3 totals 16 residues. The V end was cut by 0 bases, the J end by 1 base, with 11 bases between. Germline V gene data show CDR1 as SGHDT and CDR2 as YYEEEE. CDR3 nucleotides: TGTGCCAGCAGCTTGGGGGCCTCAACTTCCTACAATGAGCAGTTCTTC. Amino acids: CASSLGASTSYNEQFF. The whole variable domain, filled in from reference TRBV5-6 and TRBJ2-1, reads DAGVTQSPTHLIKTRGQQVTLRCSPKSGHDTVSWYQQALGQGPQFIFQYYEEEERQRGNFPDRFSGHQFPNYSSELNVNALLLGDSALYLCASSLGASTSYNEQFFGPGTRLTVL.

CDR3 nucleotides: TGCAGTGCTAGGGCGGACAGGGGACATCAGCCCCAGCATTTT. Its translation: CSARADRGHQPQHF. This chain joins TRBV20-1 and TRBJ1-5; 9 bases agree with TRBD1. The CDR3 is 14 amino acids. Looked up from germline, CDR1 is DFQATT and CDR2 is SNEGSKA (reference sequence). V lost 3 bases, J lost 5 bases, and 5 bases stayed unmatched.

The table lists this clonotype with a few counts. This chain joins TRBV2 and TRBJ2-3; TRBD1 agrees at 7 bases. This CDR3 region has 14 residues. J lost 2 bases, V lost 4 bases, and 3 bases had no gene match. Per the germline V gene, CDR1 is SNHLY and CDR2 is FYNNEI. The CDR3 bases are TGTGCCAGCAGTGGGGGACAGTACACAGATACGCAGTATTTT. It yields the protein CASSGGQYTDTQYF.